These T cell receptor beta chains were read from a single sample in a study of blood T cell repertoires in COVID-19. This table comes from immunoSEQ multiplex PCR, and its TCRdb copy is limited to in-frame clones, with some not included. The sample yields roughly 250,000 clones, over 80% seen once. Sequenced input: PBMCs or T cells enriched from blood (not recorded which). All receptors come from a woman under 30 who had recovered from COVID-19. Both conserved end residues are part of each CDR3. A D gene is named only where the DNA matches it firmly.

>TRBJ1-3|TRBV3-1/TRBV3-2|TRBD1
CASSPRDRNSGNTIYF
TGTGCCAGCAGCCCTCGGGACAGGAACTCTGGAAACACCATATATTTT
>TRBJ1-5|TRBV24-1|-
CATSDLPGESNQPQHF
TGTGCCACCAGTGATTTGCCCGGAGAGAGCAATCAGCCCCAGCATTTT
>TRBJ2-5|TRBV24-1|TRBD1
CATRDRAQETQYF
TGTGCCACCAGAGACAGGGCCCAAGAGACCCAGTACTTC
>TRBJ1-4|TRBV28|TRBD1
CASATGDSEKLFF
TGTGCCAGCGCGACAGGGGATAGCGAAAAACTGTTTTTT
>TRBJ2-3|TRBV19|TRBD1
CASSLALTDRGGNTQYF
TGTGCCAGTAGTCTGGCTTTGACGGACAGGGGTGGAAATACGCAGTATTTT
>TRBJ1-2|TRBV11-2|-
CASSLELVNYGYTF
TGTGCCAGCAGCTTAGAGCTAGTTAACTATGGCTACACCTTC
>TRBJ2-7|TRBV9|TRBD2
CASSAGLETYEQYF
TGTGCCAGCAGCGCAGGACTAGAGACCTACGAGCAGTACTTC
>TRBJ2-2|TRBV6-4|-
CASSMWSTNTGELFF
TGTGCCAGCTCTATGTGGAGCACGAACACCGGGGAGCTGTTTTTT
>TRBJ1-6|TRBV18|-
CASSPSGDSPLHF
TGTGCCAGCTCACCAAGCGGGGATTCACCCCTCCACTTT
>TRBJ1-2|TRBV27|-
CASRSPSSGYTF
TGTGCCAGCCGGTCCCCCTCGAGTGGCTACACCTTC
>TRBJ1-1|TRBV18|TRBD1
CASSPGQGNTEAFF
TGTGCCAGCTCACCTGGACAGGGTAACACTGAAGCTTTCTTT
>TRBJ2-7|TRBV2|TRBD1
CASRDRAGSYEQYF
TGTGCCAGCAGGGACAGGGCTGGGTCCTACGAGCAGTACTTC
>TRBJ2-7|TRBV10-2|TRBD2
CASSESFFAGGAREQYF
TGCGCCAGCAGTGAGTCGTTTTTCGCGGGAGGGGCCAGAGAGCAGTACTTC
>TRBJ1-2|TRBV4-2|TRBD1
CASSQEVGQGAAGGYTF
TGTGCCAGCAGCCAAGAAGTGGGCCAGGGGGCCGCGGGGGGCTACACCTTC
>TRBJ1-1|TRBV2|-
CASSESVWGRGNTEAFF
TGTGCCAGCAGTGAAAGCGTGTGGGGGCGCGGCAACACTGAAGCTTTCTTT
>TRBJ1-1|TRBV11-2|-
CASSFRGPDTEAFF
TGTGCCAGCAGCTTTAGGGGCCCGGACACTGAAGCTTTCTTT
>TRBJ2-1|TRBV7-6|TRBD2
CASRHSGNNEQFF
TGTGCCAGTCGCCATAGCGGGAACAATGAGCAGTTCTTC
>TRBJ1-1|TRBV18|-
CASSPIRGEAFF
TGTGCCAGCTCGCCGATTAGGGGTGAAGCTTTCTTT
>TRBJ1-5|TRBV4-1|-
CASSHPGLNSQPQHF
TGCGCCAGCAGCCATCCCGGGTTAAACTCTCAGCCCCAGCATTTT
>TRBJ1-6|TRBV5-6|TRBD1
CASSNGQGHSPLHF
TGTGCCAGCAGCAACGGACAGGGCCATTCACCCCTCCACTTT
>TRBJ2-3|TRBV5-1|-
CASSFPMDSVLYTDTQYF
TGCGCCAGCAGCTTTCCGATGGACAGTGTCCTTTACACAGATACGCAGTATTTT
>TRBJ1-2|TRBV24-1|-
CATSDPTTGYGYTF
TGTGCCACCAGTGATCCGACCACAGGGTACGGCTACACCTTC
>TRBJ2-1|TRBV6-4|TRBD2
CASSGAGGLSYNEQFF
TGTGCCAGCAGTGGAGCGGGGGGGCTCTCCTACAATGAGCAGTTCTTC
>TRBJ1-1|TRBV12-3/TRBV12-4|-
CASSLGVGEAFF
TGTGCCAGCAGTTTAGGGGTCGGGGAAGCTTTCTTT
>TRBJ1-2|TRBV6-5|-
CASRRAGRYGYTF
TGTGCCAGCAGACGGGCGGGGCGCTATGGCTACACCTTC
>TRBJ2-3|TRBV7-7|-
CASSTGLSPDTQYF
TGTGCTAGCAGCACGGGACTTAGCCCAGATACGCAGTATTTT
>TRBJ2-1|TRBV3-1/TRBV3-2|-
CASSTGGAQFF
TGTGCCAGCAGCACGGGTGGAGCGCAGTTCTTC
>TRBJ2-7|TRBV29-1|-
CSSTDTYEQYF
TGCAGCTCGACAGACACCTACGAGCAGTACTTC